A single sample is the source of the 10 T cell receptor beta chains below, sequenced in a study of technical replicates of blood from several donors (dated by TCRdb to 2015 to 2018). The library was prepared using the immunoSEQ multiplex PCR assay. This is the immuneACCESS table as TCRdb keeps it, with only in-frame sequences that have V and J called. A part of the clones is gone; compared with another copy, unresolved V genes explain less than half, and the rest is unexplained. The sample data list 59,000 or so clones, and roughly 93% of these were observed just once. Approximately 4.2% of the sample comes from the top ten. Sequencing was carried out using PBMCs. The receptor set was obtained from a human donor in good health. Some clones in this sample may be carry-over from other donors' samples.

V usage is TRBV7-6 and J usage is TRBJ2-1; 9 nucleotides match TRBD2. The CDR3 is 14 residues long. With 6 bases clipped from V and 9 bases from J, the junction kept 9 bases outside the gene matches. Germline CDR1 and CDR2: SGHVS and FNYEAQ. CDR3 protein: CASSSTGTSSEQFF. Here the CDR3 DNA reads TGTGCCAGCAGTAGTACCGGGACTAGCTCTGAGCAGTTCTTC.

The rearrangement uses TRBV11-2 and TRBJ2-1; D is possibly TRBD2 (7 bases). This CDR3 spans 15 amino acids. The germline V gene has CDR1 SGHAT and CDR2 FQNNGV. The V end was cut by 4 bases, the J end by 4 bases, with 14 bases between. The DNA for the CDR3 is TGTGCCAGCAGCTGGGGGGCGGGAGAATACAATGAGCAGTTCTTC. This translates into CASSWGAGEYNEQFF.

The CDR3 DNA reads as TGCGCCAGCAGCTCGACTAGCGGGGGGACCTTTCACGAGCAGTACTTC. Translated: CASSSTSGGTFHEQYF. V gene TRBV5-1 combines with J gene TRBJ2-7, with 13 bases identical to TRBD2. This CDR3 has 16 residues. V lost 3 bases, J lost 5 bases, and 8 bases stayed unmatched. Germline V CDR1 and CDR2: SGHRS, YFSETQ.

The V call is TRBV5-1, the J call TRBJ2-7, with D unclear. The CDR3 contains 14 residues. The germline V and J ends were trimmed by 3 bases and 3 bases, with 13 bases remaining between them. In germline, CDR1 is SGHRS, CDR2 YFSETQ. The CDR3 DNA reads TGCGCCAGCAGCTACACAAATTCTTTCTACGAGCAGTACTTC. It codes for CASSYTNSFYEQYF.

V is TRBV10-3 and J is TRBJ1-6; 8 bases align to TRBD1. The CDR3 runs to 16 residues. Germline CDR1 and CDR2: ENHRY and SYGVKD. The V gene end was trimmed by 0 bases and the J gene end by 5 bases; junction bases not matched to a gene: 3. CDR3 amino acids: CAISESAGGNNSPLHF. CDR3 nucleotide sequence: TGTGCCATCAGTGAGTCGGCAGGGGGCAATAATTCACCCCTCCACTTT.

This clone was detected once. Other DNA sequences from this sample encode an identical CDR3 as well. V and J are TRBV6-5 and TRBJ2-5, with D maybe TRBD2 (5 bases). This CDR3 spans 13 amino acids. Trimming pared 2 bases from V and 2 bases from J, leaving 6 bases between. Germline lookup yields CDR1 MNHEY and CDR2 SVGAGI. The CDR3 loop reads CASSYRGQETQYF. CDR3 sequence (DNA): TGTGCCAGCAGTTACCGGGGACAAGAGACCCAGTACTTC.

The gene calls are TRBV12-5 and TRBJ1-2; D uncertain. Germline loops: CDR1 LGHNT, CDR2 FRNRAP. The CDR3 consists of 13 residues. V dropped 0 bases and J dropped 8 bases, with 10 bases sitting between them. CDR3 region: CASGLVPLGGYTF. In DNA, the CDR3 is TGTGCTAGTGGTTTGGTACCTCTCGGGGGCTACACCTTC.

The J gene is TRBJ1-2, the V gene TRBV6-1, with D hard to call. CDR3 length equals 15 residues. Trimming took off 6 bases at V and 2 bases at J, with 16 bases between the two ends. CDR1 and CDR2 (germline): MNHNS, SASEGT. This CDR3 is CASRSETDGNYGYTF. CDR3 DNA sequence: TGTGCCAGCAGGTCTGAAACAGACGGCAACTATGGCTACACCTTC.

The chain joins TRBV7-2 to TRBJ2-5; tentatively, D is TRBD1 (7 bases). Trimming left V 8 bases short and J 4 bases short, with 14 bases between. CDR3 length: 13 residues. CDR1 and CDR2 from the germline V gene are SGHTA and FQGNSA. CDR3 sequence: CASSRGTRETQYF. Written as DNA, the CDR3 is TGTGCCAGCTCCAGGGGGACTCGAGAGACCCAGTACTTC.

Notes on this clone: The same CDR3 arises from other DNA sequences in this sample as well. The V and J genes are TRBV5-1 and TRBJ1-3; 10 bases match TRBD1. Looked up from germline, CDR1 is SGHRS and CDR2 is YFSETQ. The V gene end was trimmed by 4 bases and the J gene end by 4 bases; junction bases not matched to a gene: 5. The CDR3 covers 15 residues. CDR3 amino acids: CASSPSGQGGNTIYF. The CDR3 DNA sequence: TGCGCCAGCAGCCCGTCGGGACAGGGGGGAAACACCATATATTTT.